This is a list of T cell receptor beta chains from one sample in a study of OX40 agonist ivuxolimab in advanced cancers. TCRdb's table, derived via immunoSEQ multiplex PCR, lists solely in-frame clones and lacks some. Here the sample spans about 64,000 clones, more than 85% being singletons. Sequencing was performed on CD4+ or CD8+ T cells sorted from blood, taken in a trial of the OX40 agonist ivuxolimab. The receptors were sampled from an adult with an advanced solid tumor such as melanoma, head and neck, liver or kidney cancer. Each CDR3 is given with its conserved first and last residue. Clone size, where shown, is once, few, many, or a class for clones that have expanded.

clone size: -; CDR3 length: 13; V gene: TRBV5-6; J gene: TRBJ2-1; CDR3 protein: CASSSYSYNEQFF
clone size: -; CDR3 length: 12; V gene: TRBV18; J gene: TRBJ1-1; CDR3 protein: CASSLQTTEAFF
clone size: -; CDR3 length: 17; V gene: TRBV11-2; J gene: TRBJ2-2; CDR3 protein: CASSYNMGLGHTGELFF
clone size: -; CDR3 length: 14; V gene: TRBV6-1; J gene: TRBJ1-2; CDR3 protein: CASSDAGGGYGYTF
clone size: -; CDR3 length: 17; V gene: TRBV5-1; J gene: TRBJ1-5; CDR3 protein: CASSLGPNINSNQPQHF
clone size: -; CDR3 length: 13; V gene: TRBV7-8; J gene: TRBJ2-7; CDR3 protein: CASSFRGGYEQYF
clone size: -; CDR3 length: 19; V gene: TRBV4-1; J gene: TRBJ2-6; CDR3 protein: CASSQDGDRHSSGANVLTF
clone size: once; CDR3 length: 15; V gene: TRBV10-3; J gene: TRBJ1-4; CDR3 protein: CAISESAGVNEKLFF
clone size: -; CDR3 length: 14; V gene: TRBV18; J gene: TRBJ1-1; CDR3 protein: CASSKDRGNTEAFF
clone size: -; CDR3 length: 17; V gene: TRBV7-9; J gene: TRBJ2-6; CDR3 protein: CASSLAAGVSGANVLTF
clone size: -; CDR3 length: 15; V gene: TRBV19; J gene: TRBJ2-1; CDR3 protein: CASSIGGQGNNEQFF
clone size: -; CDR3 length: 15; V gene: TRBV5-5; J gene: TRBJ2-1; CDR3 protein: CASRLEGAHYNEQFF